One sample yielded the 26 T cell receptor beta chains listed below, sequenced in a study of T cells in Graves' hyperthyroidism and ophthalmopathy. TCR beta CDR3 regions were amplified from RNA. A set of HTBI primers served as the primers for a first-round RT-PCR of the TCR CDR3. TCRdb itself ran the multiplex PCR reads through MiXCR, one entry per CDR3 protein. The repertoire has roughly 380,000 distinct CDR3 sequences, over 15% of them found once; the top ten carry roughly 3.5%. Sequenced input: blood. These receptor sequences come from a young woman with Graves' hyperthyroidism.

With regard to this clonotype: A single base separates this from a much larger clone, so it may be a read error. The genes are TRBV30 and TRBJ1-5; D call uncertain. The CDR3 has 14 residues. Germline CDR1 GTSNPN, CDR2 SVGIG (reference sequence). V was shortened by 0 bases and J by 6 bases, with 12 bases between the two germline ends. This CDR3 is CAWSVLGCGQPQHF. The CDR3 DNA reads as TGTGCCTGGAGTGTACTAGGGTGCGGTCAGCCCCAGCATTTT.

This clonotype was detected only a few times. This rearrangement joins TRBV20-1 to TRBJ1-5; 7 nucleotides align to TRBD1. There are 15 residues in the CDR3. The germline gives CDR1 DFQATT, CDR2 SNEGSKA (reference sequence). Losses at the gene ends were 6 bases for V and 1 base for J; bases not matched to a gene: 9. The CDR3 bases are TGCAGTGCCAGTGGACAGGCCATAAGCAATCAGCCCCAGCATTTT. Translated, it gives CSASGQAISNQPQHF.

V gene TRBV7-6 combines with J gene TRBJ1-3; D is unclear. CDR1 and CDR2 from the germline V gene are SGHVS and FNYEAQ. The CDR3 covers 12 residues. The V and J ends lost 1 base and 7 bases respectively, with 5 bases between them. For the CDR3, the DNA is TGTGCCAGCAGCTTAGGTGACAACACCATATATTTT. It translates to CASSLGDNTIYF. The entire variable domain, with the rest obtained from reference TRBV7-6 and TRBJ1-3, is as follows: GAGVSQSPRYKVTKRGQDVALRCDPISGHVSLYWYRQALGQGPEFLTYFNYEAQQDKSGLPNDRFSAERPEGSISTLTIQRTEQRDSAMYRCASSLGDNTIYFGEGSWLTVV.

This chain links TRBV5-1 with TRBJ2-5, with D unclear. The V end lost 1 base, the J end lost 3 bases, and 10 bases lay between the germline ends. This CDR3 has 14 amino acids. Germline lookup yields CDR1 SGHRS and CDR2 YFSETQ. CDR3 loop: CASSLFPGKETQYF. Written as DNA, the CDR3 is TGCGCCAGCAGCTTGTTCCCAGGAAAAGAGACCCAGTACTTC.

This clonotype was recorded at least ten times. The chain carries TRBV5-1 and TRBJ1-2; D is undetermined. Germline CDR1 SGHRS, CDR2 YFSETQ. Deletions cut 2 bases from V and 6 bases from J, with 14 bases between. The CDR3 sequence is 14 residues long. The CDR3: CASSLASNWDGYTF. The CDR3 region has the DNA TGCGCCAGCAGCTTAGCGTCCAACTGGGATGGCTACACCTTC.

This clonotype was seen more than once but under ten times. The V and J genes are TRBV20-1 and TRBJ2-2; the D gene could be TRBD1 or TRBD2 (6 bases each). V shed 0 bases and J shed 2 bases, with 19 bases lying between them. The CDR3 covers 18 residues. Germline CDR1 reads DFQATT; CDR2 reads SNEGSKA (reference sequence). CDR3 residues: CSARDPGAPTANTGELFF. The CDR3 bases are TGCAGTGCTAGAGACCCGGGGGCCCCGACAGCAAACACCGGGGAGCTGTTTTTT.

Only a few counts were recorded for this clonotype. The chain is built from TRBV7-3 and TRBJ1-2; maybe TRBD1 (6 bases). The CDR3 totals 15 residues. The V and J ends lost 5 bases and 8 bases respectively, with 21 bases between them. Germline CDR1 reads SGHTA; CDR2 reads FQGTGA. The CDR3 protein is CASSPNGGGPGGYTF. The CDR3 DNA reads as TGTGCCAGCAGCCCGAACGGCGGGGGCCCCGGGGGCTACACCTTC.

This clonotype appeared many times. The chain employs TRBV6-2 or TRBV6-3 and TRBJ1-1; D possibly corresponds to TRBD1 (5 bases). V lost 10 bases and J 3 bases, leaving 24 bases between the germline ends. The CDR3 runs 16 residues. Germline V lookup: CDR1 MNHEY, CDR2 SVGEGT. The chain's CDR3 is CANNLQGSVADTEAFF. CDR3 DNA sequence: TGTGCCAACAACCTCCAGGGTTCAGTTGCGGACACTGAAGCTTTCTTT.

This clonotype was seen a few times. The junction departs from the called germline gene at one end, perhaps through a read error. This sequence joins TRBV6-1 and TRBJ2-5; TRBD2 agrees at 9 bases. Per germline, CDR1 MNHNS and CDR2 SASEGT. The CDR3 contains 15 residues. The CDR3 DNA sequence: TGTGCCAGCAGTATAATAGCGGGGGAGGCGGAGACCAAGTACTTC. This gives the protein CASSIIAGEAETKYF.

Of note for this clonotype: A much bigger clone sits one base away, suggesting this may be a read error. This rearrangement joins TRBV11-2 to TRBJ1-2; perhaps TRBD1 as D (6 bases). The CDR3 runs 15 residues. Germline V lookup: CDR1 SGHAT, CDR2 FQNNGV. The DNA of the CDR3 is TGTGCCAGCAGCTCTCTAAGGGGGGCCGCTCGGGGCTACGCCTTC. Translated, it gives CASSSLRGAARGYAF.

This clonotype was counted ten times or more. V usage is TRBV7-8 and J usage is TRBJ2-7, with D unclear. There are 14 residues in the CDR3. Germline CDR1 is SGHVS and CDR2 is FQNEAQ. V was cut by 5 bases and J by 2 bases, with 13 bases left in between. The CDR3 loop is CASSVRDGAYEQYF. CDR3 bases: TGTGCCAGCAGCGTACGAGACGGTGCCTACGAGCAGTACTTC.

This clonotype was counted between two and nine times. The chain is built from TRBV4-1 and TRBJ2-2, with TRBD1 identical over 7 bases. The V gene end was trimmed by 3 bases and the J gene end by 0 bases; junction bases not matched to a gene: 16. Germline CDR1 MGHRA, CDR2 YSYEKL. The CDR3 runs to 20 residues. CDR3 protein: CASSHPSEGARISNTGELFF. The CDR3 DNA reads as TGCGCCAGCAGCCATCCCTCAGAGGGGGCCCGCATTTCGAACACCGGGGAGCTGTTTTTT.

In this sample, this clonotype turned up many times. This chain joins TRBV29-1 and TRBJ2-6; unclear D gene. The V gene's germline CDR1 is SQVTM and CDR2 ANQGSEA. V gave up 1 base and J gave up 1 base, with 2 bases separating them. This CDR3 has 13 amino acids. The CDR3: CSVEGSGANVLTF. CDR3 in DNA: TGCAGCGTTGAAGGGTCTGGGGCCAACGTCCTGACTTTC.

The sample holds many counts of this clonotype. The gene calls are TRBV12-3 or TRBV12-4 and TRBJ1-1; 8 bases line up with TRBD1. Unmatched junction bases numbered 5, after V lost 7 bases and J lost 1 base. The CDR3 spans 14 residues. Here the CDR3 reads CASIRGQGNTEAFF. CDR3 nucleotide sequence: TGTGCCAGCATCAGAGGACAGGGGAACACTGAAGCTTTCTTT.

This clonotype was found once. This sequence joins TRBV7-2 and TRBJ1-1, with a possible D match to TRBD1 (6 bases). V gave up 4 bases and J gave up 3 bases, with 15 bases separating them. Germline lookup yields CDR1 SGHTA and CDR2 FQGNSA. This CDR3 region has 15 residues. The CDR3 reads CASSSGQTRDTEAFF. CDR3 coding DNA: TGTGCCAGCAGCTCCGGACAGACAAGGGACACTGAAGCTTTCTTT.

This clonotype has more than one count but fewer than ten. The rearrangement uses TRBV2 and TRBJ2-7; D is ambiguous. The CDR3 is made up of 10 amino acids. The V end was cut by 4 bases, the J end by 4 bases, with 2 bases between. In germline, CDR1 is SNHLY, CDR2 FYNNEI. CDR3 amino acids: CASSVYEQYF. CDR3 DNA: TGTGCCAGCAGTGTTTACGAGCAGTACTTC.

Many counts were recorded for this clonotype. This chain uses TRBV27 with TRBJ2-7; 8 bases line up with TRBD1. V dropped 6 bases and J dropped 1; count of bases not matched to a gene: 5. Germline CDR1 and CDR2: MNHEY and SMNVEV (reference sequence). The CDR3 has 14 amino acids. The chain's CDR3 is CASRLGQGSYEQYF. The DNA for the CDR3 is TGTGCCAGCAGGTTAGGACAGGGATCCTACGAGCAGTACTTC.

This clonotype was counted at least ten times. The rearrangement links TRBV13 to TRBJ1-5; 7 nucleotides line up with TRBD1. Germline V gene lookup returns CDR1 PRHDT and CDR2 FYEKMQ (reference sequence). This CDR3 contains 21 residues. Trimming took 8 bases from V and 1 from J; bases not matched to a gene: 26. The CDR3 loop reads CASGRAPWLRQGGRSNQPQHF. In DNA form, the CDR3 reads TGTGCCAGCGGCCGAGCACCCTGGCTCCGACAGGGAGGAAGAAGCAATCAGCCCCAGCATTTT.

A note on this clonotype: This could be a read error, since a much larger clone is one nucleotide away. The rearrangement joins TRBV18 to TRBJ2-7; D ambiguous. The CDR3 covers 15 residues. Germline V gene data show CDR1 as KGHSH and CDR2 as LQKENI. CDR3 loop: CTSTKNTAGSYEQYF. The CDR3, as DNA: TGTACCAGCACCAAAAACACGGCTGGGTCCTACGAGCAGTACTTC.

This clonotype was seen ten or more times. V is TRBV5-4 and J is TRBJ1-2; tentative D call: TRBD1 (5 bases). V lost 2 bases to trimming and J lost 6 bases, with 20 bases between them. CDR1 is SGHNT, CDR2 YYREEE, per germline (reference sequence). This CDR3 contains 16 residues. CDR3 sequence reads: CASSLPMTMGVDGYTF. The CDR3 DNA follows: TGTGCCAGCAGCTTACCTATGACAATGGGGGTTGATGGCTACACCTTC.

This clonotype came up a few times. The rearrangement uses TRBV5-1 and TRBJ2-5; D is undetermined. Germline CDR1 reads SGHRS; CDR2 reads YFSETQ. Trimming removed 2 bases at V and 4 bases at J, with 12 bases between. This CDR3 comprises 14 residues. In nucleotides, the CDR3 is TGCGCCAGCAGCTTTAGCAGGAACCCAGAGACCCAGTACTTC. Its protein is CASSFSRNPETQYF.

This clonotype showed up many times. The CDR3 spells CASSPYAGGNTIYF. The CDR3 DNA reads as TGTGCCAGCAGCCCCTACGCGGGGGGAAACACCATATATTTT. The chain is built from TRBV4-2 and TRBJ1-3; D call uncertain. The V end was cut by 4 bases, the J end by 4 bases, with 11 bases between. The V gene's germline CDR1 is LGHNA and CDR2 YNFKEQ. The CDR3 loop spans 14 amino acids.

Notes on this clonotype: A read error may account for a junction end that differs from germline. The chain joins TRBV5-1 to TRBJ1-5; 7 nucleotides agree with TRBD1. The CDR3 extends over 15 amino acids. The V gene's germline CDR1 is SGHRS and CDR2 YFSETQ. The CDR3 is CASSFGTAVNQPQHF. The CDR3 nucleotides read TGCGCCAGCAGCTTCGGGACAGCCGTCAATCAGCCTCAGCATTTT.

In its sample, this clonotype was seen many times. The rearrangement links TRBV12-5 to TRBJ1-1; no clear D gene. The CDR3 runs to 12 residues. In germline, CDR1 is LGHNT, CDR2 FRNRAP. V lost 9 bases and J lost 2, with 10 bases in between. The CDR3 reads CASRGANTEAFF. The CDR3 nucleotides read TGTGCTAGCCGAGGAGCAAACACTGAAGCTTTCTTT.

This rearrangement joins TRBV24-1 to TRBJ2-7, with 7 bases identical to TRBD1. V lost 7 bases, J lost 2 bases, and 4 bases stayed unmatched. The CDR3 is 13 amino acids. CDR1 KGHDR and CDR2 SFDVKD come from the germline V gene. For the CDR3, the DNA is TGTGCCACCAGAAAGGGACAGCCCTACGAGCAGTACTTC. Translating it yields CATRKGQPYEQYF.

The table lists this clonotype with many counts. V gene TRBV6-1 combines with J gene TRBJ1-6, with D perhaps TRBD1 (5 bases). The CDR3 runs 14 residues. V lost 4 bases and J lost 8, with 12 bases in between. Germline V gene sequence: CDR1 MNHNS, CDR2 SASEGT. This CDR3 is CASSATGPHSPLHF. DNA of the CDR3: TGTGCCAGCAGTGCCACGGGACCCCATTCACCCCTCCACTTT.